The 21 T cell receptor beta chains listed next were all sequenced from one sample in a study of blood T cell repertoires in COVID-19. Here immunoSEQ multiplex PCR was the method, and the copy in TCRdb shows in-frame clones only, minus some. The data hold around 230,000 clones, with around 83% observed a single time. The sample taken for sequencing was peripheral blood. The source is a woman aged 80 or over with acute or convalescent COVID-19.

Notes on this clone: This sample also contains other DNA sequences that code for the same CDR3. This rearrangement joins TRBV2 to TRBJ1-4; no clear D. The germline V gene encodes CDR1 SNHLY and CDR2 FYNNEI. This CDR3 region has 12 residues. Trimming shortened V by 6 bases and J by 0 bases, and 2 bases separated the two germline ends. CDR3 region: CASSATNEKLFF. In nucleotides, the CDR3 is TGTGCCAGCAGCGCAACTAATGAAAAACTGTTTTTT.

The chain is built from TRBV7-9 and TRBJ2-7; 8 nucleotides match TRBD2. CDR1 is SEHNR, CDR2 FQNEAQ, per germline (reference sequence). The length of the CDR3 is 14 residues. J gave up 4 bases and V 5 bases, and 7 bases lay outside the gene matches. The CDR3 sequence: CASSLSGAPYEQYF. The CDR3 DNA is TGTGCCAGCAGCCTTAGCGGGGCCCCTTACGAGCAGTACTTC.

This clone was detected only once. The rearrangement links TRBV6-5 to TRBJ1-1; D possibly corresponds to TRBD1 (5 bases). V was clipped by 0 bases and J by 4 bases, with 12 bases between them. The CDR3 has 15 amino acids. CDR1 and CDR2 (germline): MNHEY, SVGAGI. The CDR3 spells CASSYSRGVSTEAFF. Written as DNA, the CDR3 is TGTGCCAGCAGTTACTCGCGGGGGGTGAGCACTGAAGCTTTCTTT.

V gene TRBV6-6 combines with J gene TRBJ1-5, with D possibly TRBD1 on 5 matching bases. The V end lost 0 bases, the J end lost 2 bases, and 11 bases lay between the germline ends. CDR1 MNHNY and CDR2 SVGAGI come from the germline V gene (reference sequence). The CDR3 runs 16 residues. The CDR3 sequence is CASSYSVREGNQPQHF. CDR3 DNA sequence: TGTGCCAGCAGTTACTCGGTCAGGGAAGGCAATCAGCCCCAGCATTTT.

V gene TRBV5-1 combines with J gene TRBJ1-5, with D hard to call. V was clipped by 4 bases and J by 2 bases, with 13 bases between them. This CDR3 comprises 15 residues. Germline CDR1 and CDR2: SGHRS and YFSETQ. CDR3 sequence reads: CASSPSPGGNQPQHF. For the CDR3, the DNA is TGCGCCAGCAGCCCCTCGCCCGGGGGCAATCAGCCCCAGCATTTT.

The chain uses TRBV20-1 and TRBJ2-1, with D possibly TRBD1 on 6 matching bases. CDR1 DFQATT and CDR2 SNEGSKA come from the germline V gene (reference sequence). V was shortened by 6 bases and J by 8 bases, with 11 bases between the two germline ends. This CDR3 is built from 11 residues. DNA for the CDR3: TGCAGTGCGCCGAAGGGGGATGAGCAGTTCTTC. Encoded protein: CSAPKGDEQFF.

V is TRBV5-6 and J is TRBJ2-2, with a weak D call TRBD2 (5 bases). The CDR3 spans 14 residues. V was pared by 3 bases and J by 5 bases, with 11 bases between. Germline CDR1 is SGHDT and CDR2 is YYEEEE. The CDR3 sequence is CASSSYGGTGELFF. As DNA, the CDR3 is TGTGCCAGCAGCTCCTATGGAGGTACCGGGGAGCTGTTTTTT.

CDR3 region: CASTGGGTYEQYF. For the CDR3, the DNA is TGTGCCAGCACCGGTGGGGGGACCTACGAGCAGTACTTC. The chain employs TRBV6-5 and TRBJ2-7, with D perhaps matching TRBD2 (6 bases). Germline values: CDR1 MNHEY, CDR2 SVGAGI. Trimming left V 7 bases short and J 2 bases short, with 12 bases between. CDR3 length equals 13 residues.

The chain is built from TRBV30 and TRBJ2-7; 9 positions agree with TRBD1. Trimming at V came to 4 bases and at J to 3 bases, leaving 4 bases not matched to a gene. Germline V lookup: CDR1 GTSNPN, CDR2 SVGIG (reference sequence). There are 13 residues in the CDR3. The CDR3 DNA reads TGTGCCTGGACCGGGACAGGGATCTACGAGCAGTACTTC. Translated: CAWTGTGIYEQYF.

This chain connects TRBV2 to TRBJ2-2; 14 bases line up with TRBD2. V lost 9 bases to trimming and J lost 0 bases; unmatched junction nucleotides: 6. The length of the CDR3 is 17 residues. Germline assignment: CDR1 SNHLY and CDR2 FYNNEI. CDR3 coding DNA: TGTGCCAGGGGGACTAGCGGGGGCTACACGAACACCGGGGAGCTGTTTTTT. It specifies CARGTSGGYTNTGELFF.

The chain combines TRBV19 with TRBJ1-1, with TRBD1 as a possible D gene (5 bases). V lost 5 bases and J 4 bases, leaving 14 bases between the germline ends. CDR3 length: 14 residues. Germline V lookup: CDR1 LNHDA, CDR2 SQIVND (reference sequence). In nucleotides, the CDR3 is TGTGCCAGTAGTTCGGGGGGGTGGGTCACTGAAGCTTTCTTT. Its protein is CASSSGGWVTEAFF.

CDR3 nucleotides: TGTGCCAGCGCGAGACCAAGGACAGGGGCGAACTATGGCTACACCTTC. Translating gives CASARPRTGANYGYTF. The chain recombines TRBV28 with TRBJ1-2, with 9 bases lining up with TRBD1. The CDR3 totals 16 residues. Germline assignment: CDR1 MDHEN and CDR2 SYDVKM. V gave up 8 bases and J gave up 2 bases; unmatched junction bases: 12.

CDR3 region: CASSYSQGTNTGELFF. The CDR3 DNA reads as TGTGCCAGCAGTTACTCTCAGGGCACGAACACCGGGGAGCTGTTTTTT. The rearrangement uses TRBV6-5 and TRBJ2-2; perhaps TRBD1 as D (5 bases). The CDR3 runs to 16 residues. Germline V lookup: CDR1 MNHEY, CDR2 SVGAGI. Trimming pared 0 bases from V and 0 bases from J, leaving 8 bases between.

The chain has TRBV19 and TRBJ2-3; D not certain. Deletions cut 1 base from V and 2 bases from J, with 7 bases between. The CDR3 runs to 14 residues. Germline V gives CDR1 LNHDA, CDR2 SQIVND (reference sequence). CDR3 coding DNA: TGTGCCAGTAGTATAGGTCGGTCCACAGATACGCAGTATTTT. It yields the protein CASSIGRSTDTQYF.

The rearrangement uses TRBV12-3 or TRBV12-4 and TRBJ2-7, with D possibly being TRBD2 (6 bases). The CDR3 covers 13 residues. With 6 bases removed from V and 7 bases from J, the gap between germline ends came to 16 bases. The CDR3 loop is CASRRDSWREQYF. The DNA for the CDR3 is TGTGCCAGCAGACGGGACTCCTGGAGGGAGCAGTACTTC.

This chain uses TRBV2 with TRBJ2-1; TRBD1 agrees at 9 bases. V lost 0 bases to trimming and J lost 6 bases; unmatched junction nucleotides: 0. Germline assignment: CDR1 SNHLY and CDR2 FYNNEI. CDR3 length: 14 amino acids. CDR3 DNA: TGTGCCAGCAGTGAAGCGGGACAGGGCAATGAGCAGTTCTTC. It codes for CASSEAGQGNEQFF.

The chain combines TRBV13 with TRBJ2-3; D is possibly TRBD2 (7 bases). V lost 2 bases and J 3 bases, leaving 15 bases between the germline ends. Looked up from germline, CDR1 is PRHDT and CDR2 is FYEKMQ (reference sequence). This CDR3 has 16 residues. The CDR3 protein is CASSLFGGGLTDTQYF. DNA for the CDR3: TGTGCCAGCAGCTTATTTGGGGGGGGCCTGACAGATACGCAGTATTTT.

The CDR3 DNA reads as TGTGCCAGCAGGCCGACAATTTCAGGGGCTGAAGCTTTCTTT. This sequence encodes CASRPTISGAEAFF. The V and J genes are TRBV13 and TRBJ1-1; D may be TRBD1 (6 bases). Between the trimmed V and J ends, which lost 6 bases and 6 bases, there was a span of 17 bases. The CDR3 length is 14 residues. Germline values: CDR1 PRHDT, CDR2 FYEKMQ (reference sequence).

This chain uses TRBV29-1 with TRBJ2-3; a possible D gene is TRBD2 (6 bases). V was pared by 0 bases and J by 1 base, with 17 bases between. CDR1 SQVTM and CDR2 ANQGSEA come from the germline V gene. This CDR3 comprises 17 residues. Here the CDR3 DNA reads TGCAGCGTTGAAGATGGGGCGGGGTCCCCTCGCACAGATACGCAGTATTTT. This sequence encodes CSVEDGAGSPRTDTQYF.

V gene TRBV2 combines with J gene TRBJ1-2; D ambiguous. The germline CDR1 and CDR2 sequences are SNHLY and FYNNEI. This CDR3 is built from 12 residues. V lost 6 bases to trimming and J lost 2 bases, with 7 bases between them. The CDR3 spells CASRPENYGYTF. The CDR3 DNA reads TGTGCCAGCAGGCCCGAGAACTATGGCTACACCTTC.

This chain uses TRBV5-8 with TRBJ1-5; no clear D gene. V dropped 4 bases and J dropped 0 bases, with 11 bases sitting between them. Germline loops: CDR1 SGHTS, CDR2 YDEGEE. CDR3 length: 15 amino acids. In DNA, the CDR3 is TGTGCCAGCAGCCCGGGATACAATAGCAATCAGCCCCAGCATTTT. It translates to CASSPGYNSNQPQHF.